Sequencing of this TCR beta chain was carried out in a study of CD8+ T cells in alopecia areata. Study-wide points: The study found that many expanded lesional clones persisted in scalp and blood during tofacitinib. Scalp clonality and expanded CD8+ clones among the top 100 showed significant decreases with tofacitinib. Shared TCR sequences were less clear between patients than in mice, possibly partly from HLA diversity.

Extracted RNA was reverse transcribed, and the resulting cDNA served as sequencing template. Profiling relied on immunoSEQ multiplex PCR, and the TCRdb table lists in-frame clones only, not all of them. This sample carries about 180,000 clones, around 49% of them seen once, and the ten largest clones take 10%. Treatment meaning: oral pan-JAK inhibitor, 5-10 mg twice daily. CD4+ and CD8+ T cells were sorted from PBMCs stained for CD3, CD4 and CD8. Details on this clone: The target antigen is unknown.

CDR3 length equals 17 residues. This TCR was sampled from a human donor with alopecia areata. This chain links TRBV21-1 with TRBJ2-3; the table's D call of TRBD2 was not tested on the DNA. TRBV21-1 is a recognized pseudogene. Sequencing used CD8+ T cells sorted from blood, obtained around week 54, from a patient treated with tofacitinib. CDR3 amino acids: CASSKDWTSESTDTQYF. CDR3 nucleotide sequence: TGTGCCAGCAGCAAAGATTGGACTAGCGAGAGCACAGATACGCAGTATTTT.